The source of this TCR beta chain is a study of cytomegalovirus exposure and HLA in healthy donors (dated by TCRdb to about 2017). The study in broad terms: An earlier analysis of more than 550 of the donors reported 250 to 300 Gb of sequence data and around 110 million unique TCR beta sequences obtained from about 170 million T cells. The study profiled the T cell repertoires of about 640 subjects by immunosequencing and related them to cytomegalovirus serostatus. In a later analysis, previously published TCR beta repertoires from several hundred donors were re-analyzed and high-resolution HLA genotyping was added so that TCR occurrence patterns could be studied. Typing coverage varied by locus: roughly 620-640 donors for A, B, C, DRB1 and DQB1; approximately 560 for DQA1; more than 600 for DPA1; under 490 for DPB1. Rather than drawing on any new phenotypic data, the later analysis identified candidate immune exposures from TCR beta sequences and the way those sequences occurred across donors. Genome-wide SNP genotypes for about three fifths of the roughly 670 donors were used in a later genetic analysis, which treated that subset as a discovery cohort. About 5 DR-DQ haplotypes were handled as single units for association and clustering, since linkage in the cohort was strong. Among 398 genotyped donors of the cohort, an average of approximately 240,000 unique TCR beta nucleotide sequences was sequenced per donor, of which roughly 18% were non-productive. The study combined high-throughput TCR immunosequencing, statistical association of individual TCRs with disease status, and machine learning to predict cytomegalovirus infection status. A separate validation cohort of roughly 130 different subjects was used in addition to the roughly 620-subject first cohort. Of the 398 genotyped donors, roughly 80% fell in the genetic ancestry cluster associated with self-reported Caucasian donors. To decide whether each TCR beta V gene segment behaved as functional or pseudogenic, an earlier analysis of approximately 620 of the donors relied on high-throughput TCR beta sequencing. Both class I and class II loci were covered by HLA typing, at four-digit resolution. Every repertoire in the discovery cohort had been generated on one and the same sequencing platform. An early release that covered roughly 600 HLA-typed donors contained approximately 300 gigabases of sequencing data and 85 million to 100 million unique TCR sequences. The study aimed to test whether signatures of past pathogen exposure could be identified by cataloging public T cell receptors. Donor age, sex, ethnicity and CMV serostatus were compiled alongside the repertoire data.

CDR1 LGHNA and CDR2 YSLEER were looked up in the germline V gene. CDR3 length: 18 amino acids, cysteine to phenylalanine. The read is trimmed to its CDR3 DNA, 54 bases read in frame from base 1. The germline V and J ends show losses of 0 bases and 5 bases respectively, and no gene match explains 11 bases of the junction. Library preparation used the immunoSEQ multiplex PCR assay. A mixture of 60 forward primers for TCR Vbeta segments and 13 reverse primers for TCR Jbeta segments was used in the multiplex PCR. The CDR3 region of rearranged TCR beta genes was amplified from genomic DNA by a multiplex PCR assay. Amplified TCR beta libraries were sequenced as 87-base-pair reads on the Illumina HiSeq System. The original methods were these. A later analysis tallied around 87 million unique TCR beta chains across the 666 repertoires, and 10 million to 11 million of those chains were shared by two or more donors. A nearest-neighbor algorithm error-corrected the raw reads and collapsed the reads into unique sequences, merging closely related sequences to remove PCR and sequencing errors. To assign V, D and J gene segments, CDR3 sequences were aligned to IMGT reference sequences. For a sequence to be retained, a match of at least six nucleotides to both a V gene segment and a J gene segment was required. Rearrangements were classified as productive when the CDR3 lacked stop codons and remained in frame with V and J, and all other rearrangements were classified as non-productive. Following IMGT convention, CDR3 was defined as the stretch from the second conserved V-encoded cysteine up to the conserved J-encoded phenylalanine. The earlier analysis of about 620 of the donors excluded sequences that lacked an unambiguous match to a single V gene segment. In an earlier analysis of some 590 of the donors, a V segment was called functional when productive rearrangements were above 56.7%, and segregating when the standard deviation between donors exceeded 5%. A statistical classification framework was built to diagnose cytomegalovirus status from the catalog of TCR beta chain sequences. In a later analysis, TCR nucleotide sequences were compared against IMGT/GENE-DB human TR gene sequences so that V and J genes could be assigned. In a later analysis, CDR3 sequences and most-parsimonious VDJ recombination scenarios were assigned using the TCRdist pipeline. In a later analysis, each TCR beta chain was defined by its CDR3 amino acid sequence together with its V-gene family, and reads without a unique V-gene family were excluded. A later analysis removed 500 to 600 highly shared, low-generation-probability nucleotide sequences to deal with suspected cross-contamination and a sequencing artifact. In a later analysis, a clonal expansion index for each public chain was calculated from normalized within-repertoire ranks of inferred template counts. In a later analysis, generation probabilities were computed with a VDJ recombination model fitted to out-of-frame rearrangements, and the resulting probabilities were checked against IGoR. In a later analysis, hypergeometric tests were used to score TCR-TCR, TCR-HLA and TCR-CMV co-occurrence, with a repertoire-size bias correction applied to TCR pairs. A later analysis estimated false discovery rates by permuting HLA or CMV assignments 20 times. A later analysis grouped co-occurring TCRs with DBSCAN, adding TCRdist sequence similarity when clustering within HLA-allele-positive subsets. Repertoires with fewer than 30,000 or more than 120,000 public chains, plus five repertoires with anomalous nucleotide sharing, were excluded from co-occurrence clustering. TCRdb provides this immuneACCESS table in a form limited to in-frame rearrangements. Some clones are lacking; in checked studies, under half of them reflect an unresolved V gene, and why the rest are absent is not known. That table supplies the V and J calls and clone size; D and trimming were determined from the DNA. Recorded for this sample are about 120,000 clones; about 75% of them occurred a single time. The ten largest make up just under 3% of the sample.

Study-level results and caveats: In the study, about 150 TCR beta chains were listed as associated with cytomegalovirus. In a later analysis, most CMV-associated TCR beta chains were found to appear HLA-restricted, with HLA associations seemingly driven largely by CMV exposure. A later analysis associated 16,951 TCR beta sequences with specific HLA alleles at a false discovery rate of 0.05. A further reported finding was that TCR beta sequences accurately predicted the HLA-A and HLA-B alleles for most subjects in the first cohort. A few of the identified cytomegalovirus-associated TCR beta chains were confirmed in vitro to be specific for cytomegalovirus antigens. A later genetic analysis associated a missense DCLRE1C variant with V-gene and J-gene trimming of TCR beta chains, and an independent cohort replicated the association. According to the authors, the approach could potentially be generalized to other disease states and immunological phenotypes. When HLA alleles, especially DR and DQ, strongly co-occurred, attributing TCR associations to individual alleles was difficult. The 87-base-pair reads could not distinguish some IMGT-functional V segments, including TRBV6-2 and TRBV6-3, so those segments were excluded. In a later genetic analysis, fewer N-insertions in productive TCRs were reported among donors in an Asian-associated ancestry cluster than the approximately 670-donor mean. Because counts were too low, under 20 rarely observed V segments, including chromosome 9 orphons, were left out of the earlier analysis of 587 of the donors. This cohort had only TCR beta chains sequenced, and the lack of alpha or paired-chain data limited which features could be detected. Compared with equally common non-associated chains, HLA-associated TCR beta chains in a later analysis were more clonally expanded and had lower generation probabilities. Roughly uniform sequencing depth across donors was assumed in presence/absence analyses, although this assumption may not hold. The only immune exposure information available for the cohort was CMV serostatus. In both the original and validation cohorts, the classifier was reported to diagnose cytomegalovirus status with high specificity and sensitivity. Most TCR sequences were seen in very few donors, while some public TCRs were found in many individuals. Correlated functional status among segregating V segments might be attributable to linkage disequilibrium, but an unknown experimental factor could not be ruled out. In a later analysis, TCR association rates were found to vary across HLA loci, with the most associated TCRs seen for DRB1 alleles and the fewest for HLA-C alleles. Because some donors lacked HLA typing at each locus, the association tests relied only on the typed subset. A later analysis reported that several top co-occurrence clusters appeared linked to parvovirus B19, influenza, CMV and Epstein-Barr virus. A cluster of highly shared sequence variants was judged likely to represent a technical artifact of the sequencing pipeline. An earlier analysis of 450 to 750 of the donors showed that most TCR beta V segments appeared in productive rearrangements either about 90% or about 30% of the time, which broadly matched IMGT annotations.

As regards this clone: Its binding antigen is unknown. The record has no base qualities; no much larger clone is one base away.

The cohort consisted of approximately 690 healthy bone marrow donors. All cohort members were sampled while nominally healthy, although unrecorded immune exposures were likely present. The donor was CMV seropositive and was included in the group of approximately 310 seropositive cohort members. A peripheral blood sample was collected from each donor, and TCR beta sequencing was performed on peripheral blood mononuclear cells. The Qiagen DNeasy Blood Extraction Kit was used to extract genomic DNA from the blood cell samples. The receptor was isolated from a woman aged 35 to 49 in good health and CMV-seropositive. The rearranged segments are TRBV4-3 and TRBJ1-5, with 9 bases matching TRBD1. Material for sequencing was PBMCs. In nucleotides, the sequence is TGCGCCAGCAGCCAAGATCCCCACGGGACAGGGAGTTATCAGCCCCAGCATTTT. Translated, this is CASSQDPHGTGSYQPQHF.